This T cell receptor beta chain was recovered during a study of T cells in narcolepsy. Across the whole study: Healthy controls were enrolled alongside patients with narcolepsy type 1 or type 2.

Repertoires were generated with immunoSEQ multiplex PCR, while TCRdb's copy carries only in-frame clones and drops some. Of 1,500 to 2,000 clones in the sample, roughly 21% were seen once. Broader study findings: Same-patient CSF and blood CD4+ T cell clonotypes included HCRT-specific and TRIB2-specific autoreactive ones. Autoreactive clonotypes reportedly recurred in blood of same and different patients, not controls.

This clone is labeled as medium-sized. Antigen: not known. The V segment lost 5 bases and the J segment 11 bases; nucleotides outside the gene matches: 9. Germline V CDR1 and CDR2: SGHVS, FNYEAQ. The CDR3 has 14 amino acids. The rearrangement joins TRBV7-6 to TRBJ1-3, with TRBD1 matching over 10 bases. The clonotype originates from a human donor with narcolepsy. The specimen was cultured CD4+ T cells from cerebrospinal fluid. The DNA for the CDR3 is TGTGCCAGCAGCATGCCGGGACAGGGGATGGCCATATATTTT. This sequence encodes CASSMPGQGMAIYF. Full variable domain (outside the CDR3, taken from reference TRBV7-6 and TRBJ1-3): GAGVSQSPRYKVTKRGQDVALRCDPISGHVSLYWYRQALGQGPEFLTYFNYEAQQDKSGLPNDRFSAERPEGSISTLTIQRTEQRDSAMYRCASSMPGQGMAIYFGEGSWLTVV.